This T cell receptor (beta chain) stems from a study of identical twins. Findings and limits, study-wide: Models, which agreed with sharing between unrelated individuals, nonetheless underestimated the out-of-frame TCR alpha sharing seen in monozygotic twins.

TCRdb reprocessed the 5' RACE reads via MiXCR and lists one record per CDR3 protein. The table lists roughly 1,500,000 distinct CDR3 sequences, under 35% of them singletons. The germline CDR1 and CDR2 sequences are DFQATT and SNEGSKA (reference sequence). With V trimmed by 5 bases and J by 6 bases, 10 bases remained unmatched. CDR3 length: 15 residues. All donors were healthy, and all were Caucasian. A remark on this clonotype: Antigen specificity is unknown.

This sequence originates from a newborn girl in good health. The specimen was cord blood. This chain connects TRBV20-1 to TRBJ1-6, with 7 nucleotides matching TRBD1. The CDR3 DNA sequence: TGCAGTGCTCCCCACACAGGGGCCAGTAATTCACCCCTCCACTTT. Translating it yields CSAPHTGASNSPLHF.